A selection of T cell receptor beta chains follows, all from one sample in a study of shared clonotypes between healthy human individuals. The repertoire was sequenced with immunoSEQ multiplex PCR; TCRdb's copy has only in-frame clones and lacks some. The sample holds 2 million to 2.5 million clones, 90% to 96% seen once. Sample: naive CD4+ T cells sorted from blood. The receptors were sampled from a man between 18 and 35 years old in good health. CDR3s include the opening cysteine and the closing phenylalanine or tryptophan. D genes are given only for firm matches. Clone size is given for some rows only: seen once, a few or many times, or a class if the clone is expanded.

- TRBJ1-1 - TRBV30 TGTGCCTGTACCCTCATGGGGGCCACTGAAGCTTTCTTT CACTLMGATEAFF
- TRBJ1-1 - TRBV11-2 TGTGCCAGCAGCCCATCAGTACAGCCGAACACTGAAGCTTTCTTT CASSPSVQPNTEAFF
- TRBJ1-1 - TRBV7-9 TGTGCCAGCGCAGCCCACGAGAACACTGAAGCTTTCTTT CASAAHENTEAFF
- TRBJ2-1 TRBD2 TRBV29-1 TGCAGCGTCACTTGGACTAGCCAGCGGAATGAGCAGTTCTTC CSVTWTSQRNEQFF
- TRBJ1-4 - TRBV10-3 TGTGCCATCAGCCAGGGGGAAAAACTGTTTTTT CAISQGEKLFF
- TRBJ2-7 - TRBV7-2 TGTGCCAGCAGCAGGGGGAATGGGGGCATAAACGAGCAGTACTTC CASSRGNGGINEQYF
- TRBJ2-7 - TRBV6-5 TGTGCCAGCAGTCAACGGGGCGGGTACGAGCAGTACTTC CASSQRGGYEQYF
- TRBJ1-4 - TRBV5-1 TGCGCCAGCAGCCCCGGTGGGGCCCAGGAAAAACTGTTTTTT CASSPGGAQEKLFF
- TRBJ2-5 TRBD2 TRBV6-6 TGTGCCAGCAGTCACCCTAGCGGGAGGTCCCCAGAGACCCAGTACTTC CASSHPSGRSPETQYF
- TRBJ2-3 - TRBV10-3 TGTGCCATCAGTGGAGGGTTCACAGATACGCAGTATTTT CAISGGFTDTQYF
- TRBJ2-7 TRBD2 TRBV4-1 TGCGCCAGCAGCCATTCGGCGGGGGGAGCCGAGCAGTACTTC CASSHSAGGAEQYF
- TRBJ1-2 - TRBV30 TGTGCCTGGAGCCCGGGCCGGGGGGGAGGCCGAGGCTACACCTTC CAWSPGRGGGRGYTF
- TRBJ2-2 TRBD2 TRBV9 TGTGCCAGCACCGGGGGGGCCGGCACCGGGGAGCTGTTTTTT CASTGGAGTGELFF
- TRBJ1-5 - TRBV7-9 TGTGCCAGCAGGCCGCAGTTGAATCAGCCCCAGCATTTT CASRPQLNQPQHF
- TRBJ2-3 - TRBV2 TGTGCCAGCAGCGCCGGGCAGCCCGTCACAGATACGCAGTATTTT CASSAGQPVTDTQYF
- TRBJ1-3 - TRBV13 TGTGCCAGCAGCTTAGGAGTCTACTCTGGAAACACCATATATTTT CASSLGVYSGNTIYF
few TRBJ1-1 - TRBV2 TGTGCCAGCATATGGGGGGTTGTCACTGAAGCTTTCTTT CASIWGVVTEAFF
- TRBJ2-3 TRBD1 TRBV11-3 TGTGCCAGCAGCGGACAGGGGGTCACAGATACGCAGTATTTT CASSGQGVTDTQYF
- TRBJ1-2 TRBD1 TRBV28 TGTGCCAGCAGTTCCTCGGACAGGGGGCTATTGGGCTACACCTTC CASSSSDRGLLGYTF
- TRBJ1-1 - TRBV10-3 TGTGCCATCAGTGAGTGGGGGGGGAAGGACACTGAAGCTTTCTTT CAISEWGGKDTEAFF
- TRBJ2-2 TRBD1 TRBV6-1 TGTGCCAGCAGTGGCCAGGGGGCAGGGACCGGGGAGCTGTTTTTT CASSGQGAGTGELFF
- TRBJ2-7 - TRBV7-8 TGTGCCAGCAGCTTTCGGAGTACGCCCTACGAGCAGTACTTC CASSFRSTPYEQYF
- TRBJ1-2 - TRBV5-1 TGCGCCAGCAGCTTGGCCAGCCAGGGAGGCGGCTACACCTTC CASSLASQGGGYTF
- TRBJ1-5 - TRBV7-2 TGTGCCAGCAGCGTCAGAGGGGATCAGCCCCAGCATTTT CASSVRGDQPQHF
- TRBJ2-1 - TRBV6-5 TGTGCCTCAATGGGGAGCTCCTACAATGAGCAGTTCTTC CASMGSSYNEQFF